This T cell receptor (beta chain) was sequenced for a study of patients and donors after allogeneic stem cell transplantation. TCRdb re-called the RT-PCR reads through MiXCR, storing one row per CDR3 protein. The table shows some 960,000 distinct CDR3 sequences, with more than 15% occurring only once. This clonotype appeared many times. Trimming shortened V by 5 bases and J by 0 bases, and 5 bases separated the two germline ends. The CDR3 sequence is 13 residues long. The clonotype was recovered from a human donor who was either an allogeneic HSCT recipient or a stem cell or donor lymphocyte infusion donor (not recorded which). It is not recorded whose cells these are; they may come from a transplant donor. Sequences were obtained from blood, either unsorted or a sorted T cell fraction (not recorded which). The chain employs TRBV12-3 or TRBV12-4 and TRBJ1-3; no firm D call. The DNA for the CDR3 is TGTGCCAGCAGTGGGTACTCTGGAAACACCATATATTTT. The encoded protein is CASSGYSGNTIYF.